A selection of T cell receptor beta chains follows, all from one sample in a study of T-cell reconstitution after alpha-beta-depleted transplantation in children. TCRdb passed the PCR reads through MiXCR, listing each CDR3 protein once. The sample shows approximately 200,000 distinct CDR3 sequences, roughly 15% of them seen only once. This sample comprised PBMCs from the stem cell graft donor, obtained from the stem cell graft. The receptors here all came from a human donor who donated a stem cell graft to a child with acute lymphoblastic leukemia. Each CDR3 is given with its conserved first and last residue. D genes are given only for firm matches. Size tells how often a clone was seen (once, few, many) or the class of an expanded clone, and some rows leave it out.

D gene | clone size | J gene | V gene | CDR3 protein | CDR3 DNA
. | . | TRBJ1-1 | TRBV29-1 | CSVDGASTEAFF | TGCAGCGTTGACGGGGCGAGCACTGAAGCTTTCTTT
. | many | TRBJ1-5 | TRBV5-6 | CASSLGRQEPQHF | TGTGCCAGCAGCTTGGGTCGGCAGGAGCCCCAGCATTTT
TRBD1 | many | TRBJ2-7 | TRBV20-1 | CSAYGQGKSYEQYF | TGCAGTGCTTACGGACAGGGGAAGTCCTACGAGCAGTACTTC
TRBD1 | many | TRBJ2-7 | TRBV5-6 | CASSSGWDRVREQYF | TGTGCCAGCAGCTCAGGGTGGGACAGGGTCCGCGAGCAGTACTTC
. | . | TRBJ2-1 | TRBV10-3 | CAISESRSLGGEQFF | TGTGCCATCAGTGAGTCCAGAAGTTTAGGCGGTGAGCAGTTCTTC
TRBD1 | many | TRBJ2-3 | TRBV5-1 | CASSKGYRGLSTDTQYF | TGCGCCAGCAGTAAAGGTTACAGGGGCCTAAGCACAGATACGCAGTATTTT
TRBD2 | . | TRBJ2-7 | TRBV7-9 | CASSLLAGGDREQYF | TGTGCCAGCAGCCTACTAGCGGGAGGCGACCGCGAGCAGTACTTC
TRBD1 | many | TRBJ1-1 | TRBV5-5 | CASSLQGGQNTEAFF | TGTGCCAGCAGCTTACAGGGGGGGCAGAACACTGAAGCTTTCTTT
. | many | TRBJ1-4 | TRBV5-1 | CASRQATNEKLFF | TGCGCCAGCAGACAGGCCACTAATGAAAAACTGTTTTTT
TRBD2 | many | TRBJ2-7 | TRBV5-1 | CASSLGLVAGAVYEQYF | TGCGCCAGCAGCTTGGGTCTAGTAGCGGGAGCCGTGTACGAGCAGTACTTC
. | many | TRBJ2-5 | TRBV15 | CATSRGGADGPGRETQYF | TGTGCCACCAGCAGAGGAGGAGCTGACGGCCCTGGGAGGGAGACCCAGTACTTC
. | . | TRBJ2-6 | TRBV19 | CASSILGGLILGANVLTF | TGTGCCAGTAGTATATTGGGGGGGCTAATTCTGGGGGCCAACGTCCTGACTTTC
. | . | TRBJ1-1 | TRBV25-1 | CASSEWEWTALNTEAFF | TGTGCCAGCAGTGAATGGGAATGGACAGCCTTGAACACTGAAGCTTTCTTT
TRBD1 | many | TRBJ2-7 | TRBV5-5 | CASSTRGQGAREYF | TGTGCCAGCAGCACACGCGGGCAGGGGGCGAGGGAGTACTTC
. | . | TRBJ2-7 | TRBV29-1 | CSVVDDSLTYEQYF | TGCAGCGTTGTCGACGACAGCCTCACCTACGAGCAGTACTTC
. | many | TRBJ1-2 | TRBV11-2 | CASSASGLANYGYTF | TGTGCCAGCAGCGCATCAGGGTTAGCTAACTATGGCTACACCTTC
. | . | TRBJ1-1 | TRBV30 | CAWSVGVPNTEAFF | TGTGCCTGGAGTGTAGGGGTGCCGAACACTGAAGCTTTCTTT
TRBD2 | . | TRBJ2-2 | TRBV5-1 | CASSLAGTSRNTGELFF | TGCGCCAGCAGCTTGGCCGGGACTAGCCGGAACACCGGGGAGCTGTTTTTT
TRBD1 | many | TRBJ2-7 | TRBV7-9 | CASSLPGQGSYEQYF | TGTGCCAGCAGCTTACCGGGACAGGGGTCATACGAGCAGTACTTC
TRBD1 | few | TRBJ2-2 | TRBV5-1 | CASSLRQGNRFVNTGELFF | TGCGCCAGCAGCCTCCGACAGGGAAACAGATTTGTGAACACCGGGGAGCTGTTTTTT
. | many | TRBJ2-5 | TRBV5-6 | CASRAYGTQQETQYF | TGTGCCAGCAGAGCCTACGGGACTCAACAAGAGACCCAGTACTTC
TRBD2 | many | TRBJ2-1 | TRBV12-3/TRBV12-4 | CASSLGVAGDDEQFF | TGTGCCAGCAGTTTAGGGGTAGCGGGAGATGATGAGCAGTTCTTC
. | . | TRBJ1-1 | TRBV20-1 | CSANDRLNTEAFF | TGCAGTGCCAACGACAGACTGAACACTGAAGCTTTCTTT
. | many | TRBJ1-6 | TRBV6-1 | CASSEQTNNSPLHF | TGTGCCAGTTCCGAGCAAACGAATAATTCACCCCTCCACTTT
TRBD2 | many | TRBJ2-7 | TRBV7-9 | CASSPLAGGSYEQYF | TGTGCCAGCAGCCCCTTAGCGGGAGGGTCCTACGAGCAGTACTTC
. | many | TRBJ2-5 | TRBV5-1 | CASSLNGDHQETQYF | TGCGCCAGCAGCTTGAACGGGGACCACCAAGAGACCCAGTACTTC
. | . | TRBJ1-4 | TRBV4-1 | CASSHTGEKLFF | TGCGCCAGCAGCCACACCGGTGAAAAACTGTTTTTT
. | many | TRBJ2-3 | TRBV5-5 | CASSFDSRRDTQYF | TGTGCCAGCAGCTTTGATTCTCGGAGAGATACGCAGTATTTT
. | many | TRBJ2-1 | TRBV12-3/TRBV12-4 | CASSPARAVYNEQFF | TGTGCCAGCAGTCCCGCTCGTGCAGTCTACAATGAGCAGTTCTTC
. | few | TRBJ2-1 | TRBV20-1 | CSATDSFKHLNEQFF | TGCAGTGCTACCGATTCTTTTAAACACCTCAATGAGCAGTTCTTC
. | many | TRBJ2-7 | TRBV20-1 | CSVRRGDYEQYF | TGCAGTGTTCGCAGGGGGGACTACGAGCAGTACTTC
. | many | TRBJ1-2 | TRBV5-1 | CASSFGQLPPYGYTF | TGCGCCAGCAGCTTTGGGCAGTTACCGCCCTATGGCTACACCTTC
. | many | TRBJ2-5 | TRBV20-1 | CSARDRLGQETQYF | TGCAGTGCTAGAGATCGACTGGGCCAAGAGACCCAGTACTTC
TRBD1 | few | TRBJ1-1 | TRBV12-3/TRBV12-4 | CASSLAGTEGEAFF | TGTGCCAGCAGTTTAGCGGGGACAGAAGGTGAAGCTTTCTTT
. | many | TRBJ2-3 | TRBV5-1 | CASRKWSAPTDTQYF | TGCGCCAGCAGGAAGTGGAGTGCCCCCACAGATACGCAGTATTTT
. | few | TRBJ2-2 | TRBV5-1 | CASSLDGTSGELFF | TGCGCCAGCAGCTTGGACGGGACCTCCGGGGAGCTGTTTTTT
TRBD2 | many | TRBJ2-3 | TRBV7-9 | CASSTSGRPTDTQYF | TGTGCCAGCAGCACTAGCGGGAGGCCCACAGATACGCAGTATTTT
. | once | TRBJ2-1 | TRBV28 | CASTDDLDFNEQFF | TGTGCCAGCACCGACGACTTGGACTTCAATGAGCAGTTCTTC
TRBD2 | few | TRBJ2-7 | TRBV12-3/TRBV12-4 | CASSPGLGLAGNYEQYF | TGTGCCAGCAGTCCTGGACTGGGACTAGCGGGTAACTACGAGCAGTACTTC
. | few | TRBJ2-7 | TRBV29-1 | CSAEKEVEQYF | TGCAGCGCCGAAAAGGAAGTCGAGCAGTACTTC
TRBD2 | many | TRBJ2-1 | TRBV20-1 | CSALTSGSSYNEQFF | TGCAGTGCTTTGACTAGCGGGAGCTCCTACAATGAGCAGTTCTTC
TRBD1 | many | TRBJ1-5 | TRBV11-2 | CASSPDRDQPQHF | TGTGCCAGCAGCCCGGACAGGGATCAGCCCCAGCATTTT
. | many | TRBJ1-1 | TRBV5-1 | CASSLVAAAEAFF | TGCGCCAGCAGCTTGGTTGCGGCAGCTGAAGCTTTCTTT
TRBD2 | . | TRBJ2-4 | TRBV20-1 | CSAPLVAGAKNIQYF | TGCAGTGCCCCCCTGGTAGCGGGAGCCAAAAACATTCAGTACTTC
. | . | TRBJ1-4 | TRBV7-2 | CASRVRDISNEKLFF | TGTGCCAGCAGAGTTCGGGACATCTCTAATGAAAAACTGTTTTTT
. | . | TRBJ2-2 | TRBV29-1 | CSVDFRGNTGELFF | TGCAGCGTTGATTTCAGGGGGAACACCGGGGAGCTGTTTTTT
. | many | TRBJ2-3 | TRBV20-1 | CSARASSTDTQYF | TGCAGTGCGAGGGCCTCAAGCACAGATACGCAGTATTTT
TRBD1 | many | TRBJ1-6 | TRBV5-1 | CASSPTGGNSPLHF | TGCGCCAGCAGCCCCACAGGGGGTAATTCACCCCTCCACTTT
. | many | TRBJ2-5 | TRBV7-7 | CASSLGGSPQETQYF | TGTGCCAGCAGCTTAGGAGGGAGCCCCCAAGAGACCCAGTACTTC
TRBD1 | . | TRBJ1-1 | TRBV2 | CASRKGAALNTEAFF | TGTGCCAGCAGGAAGGGGGCGGCGTTGAACACTGAAGCTTTCTTT
. | many | TRBJ1-5 | TRBV5-1 | CASSLDFDSNQPQHF | TGCGCCAGCAGCTTGGACTTCGATAGCAATCAGCCCCAGCATTTT
. | . | TRBJ1-1 | TRBV4-2 | CAMSPGRGAEAFF | TGTGCCATGAGCCCGGGCAGGGGCGCTGAAGCTTTCTTT
TRBD2 | many | TRBJ2-7 | TRBV29-1 | CSVYLAEPPYEQYF | TGCAGCGTGTACCTAGCGGAACCCCCCTACGAGCAGTACTTC
. | few | TRBJ1-3 | TRBV5-1 | CASSLPARAGNTIYF | TGCGCCAGCAGCTTGCCGGCCAGGGCTGGAAACACCATATATTTT
. | many | TRBJ2-1 | TRBV5-1 | CASSPTVDNEQFF | TGCGCCAGCAGCCCGACAGTGGACAATGAGCAGTTCTTC